The rows below give T cell receptor beta chains drawn from one sample of a study of long-term antiretroviral therapy in people with HIV. Assay: immunoSEQ multiplex PCR; the TCRdb copy retains only in-frame clones and omits some. Of around 30,000 clones in the sample, 90% to 95% are singletons; the top ten hold about 2.6%. The input for sequencing was unsorted PBMCs, taken approximately 7.1 years after starting antiretroviral therapy. Source of these receptors: a man aged 50-59 years with HIV. Each CDR3 is given with its conserved first and last residue. D genes are given only for firm matches. Clone sizes are given selectively: once, few, many, or a class where the clone is expanded.

d_call | cdr3_length | clone_size | j_call | v_call | cdr3_nt | cdr3_aa
NA | 14 | NA | TRBJ2-3 | TRBV11-2 | TGTGCCAGCAGCTTAGCGGCCCAGCCAGATACGCAGTATTTT | CASSLAAQPDTQYF
TRBD1 | 15 | NA | TRBJ2-7 | TRBV4-3 | TGCGCCAGCAGCCCCGGCACCGGACAGGGCTACGAGCAGTACTTC | CASSPGTGQGYEQYF
NA | 12 | NA | TRBJ1-4 | TRBV5-8 | TGTGCCAGCAGCCCTAATAAGGAAAAACTGTTTTTT | CASSPNKEKLFF
TRBD1 | 15 | NA | TRBJ1-5 | TRBV30 | TGTGCCTGGAGTGGACGACAGGGCTCAAGGCAGCCCCAGCATTTT | CAWSGRQGSRQPQHF
TRBD1 | 12 | NA | TRBJ2-1 | TRBV6-5 | TGTGCCAGCAGGTACAGGGGCGATGAGCAGTTCTTC | CASRYRGDEQFF
TRBD1 | 14 | NA | TRBJ1-1 | TRBV6-1 | TGTGCCAGCAGTGACGGGACAGGGGGGATTGAAGCTTTCTTT | CASSDGTGGIEAFF
TRBD2 | 15 | NA | TRBJ2-1 | TRBV18 | TGTGCCAGCTCACCGTCAGCGGGGACCTACAATGAGCAGTTCTTC | CASSPSAGTYNEQFF
NA | 12 | NA | TRBJ2-2 | TRBV10-1 | TGCGCCGGCAGTGAGGGAGGCGGGGAGCTGTTTTTT | CAGSEGGGELFF
NA | 12 | NA | TRBJ2-4 | TRBV29-1 | TGCAGCGTTGCGACGGACAAAAACATTCAGTACTTC | CSVATDKNIQYF
NA | 15 | NA | TRBJ2-7 | TRBV5-8 | TGTGCCAGCAGCTTTTGGTCTGGGCGCACCTACGAGCAGTACTTC | CASSFWSGRTYEQYF
NA | 14 | NA | TRBJ1-1 | TRBV28 | TGTGCCAGCAGTTTAGTGGGGATGAACACTGAAGCTTTCTTT | CASSLVGMNTEAFF
NA | 13 | few | TRBJ1-5 | TRBV2 | TGTGCCAGCAGTCCCATGGGCAATCAGCCCCAGCATTTT | CASSPMGNQPQHF
TRBD1 | 16 | NA | TRBJ2-3 | TRBV5-5 | TGTGCCAGCAGTTCGATAAGGACAGGGGACACAGATACGCAGTATTTT | CASSSIRTGDTDTQYF
TRBD1 | 15 | NA | TRBJ2-1 | TRBV5-1 | TGCGCCAGCAGCGAGATGTTACAGGGGTACGATGAGCAGTTCTTC | CASSEMLQGYDEQFF
NA | 11 | NA | TRBJ1-1 | TRBV30 | TGTGCCTGGACGGATCGGACTGAAGCTTTCTTT | CAWTDRTEAFF
NA | 13 | NA | TRBJ2-3 | TRBV29-1 | TGCAGCGCTCCCCACGGCGGAACAGATACGCAGTATTTT | CSAPHGGTDTQYF
TRBD1 | 15 | few | TRBJ1-2 | TRBV6-5 | TGTGCCAGCAGTCCTTTCGACAGGGGGCCCTATGGCTACACCTTC | CASSPFDRGPYGYTF
TRBD2 | 14 | NA | TRBJ2-4 | TRBV19 | TGTGCCACCACCAGGACTAGCGGGGGGAACATTCAGTACTTC | CATTRTSGGNIQYF
NA | 15 | NA | TRBJ2-7 | TRBV15 | TGTGCCACCAGCAGCCAAACAGGTGTCTCTTACGAGCAGTACTTC | CATSSQTGVSYEQYF
TRBD1 | 14 | NA | TRBJ1-2 | TRBV6-1 | TGTGCCAGCAGTGAAGACAGGGGGAGGAACGGCTACACCTTC | CASSEDRGRNGYTF
TRBD1 | 14 | few | TRBJ2-7 | TRBV6-1 | TGTGCCAGCGAATCAGGGGGCTCCTTCTACGAGCAGTACTTC | CASESGGSFYEQYF
NA | 14 | NA | TRBJ2-7 | TRBV6-1 | TGTGCCAGCAGTGAAGCGGCAGGGAGCTACGAGCAGTACTTC | CASSEAAGSYEQYF
NA | 15 | NA | TRBJ1-1 | TRBV5-1 | TGCGCCAGCAGCTTGGAGGCGACGGTGAACACTGAAGCTTTCTTT | CASSLEATVNTEAFF
NA | 14 | NA | TRBJ2-7 | TRBV28 | TGTGCCAGCAGCTCCGGGACGGGGACCTACGAGCAGTACTTC | CASSSGTGTYEQYF
NA | 16 | NA | TRBJ1-4 | TRBV19 | TGTGCCAGTAGTGTCCGCGCCTCGGGTGGGAGTGAAAAACTGTTTTTT | CASSVRASGGSEKLFF
NA | 14 | NA | TRBJ2-2 | TRBV19 | TGTGCCAGTACCCGGACAGTTAACACCGGGGAGCTGTTTTTT | CASTRTVNTGELFF
NA | 13 | NA | TRBJ2-5 | TRBV6-1 | TGTGCCAGCAGTGAATCAGGGGTTGAGACCCAGTACTTC | CASSESGVETQYF
NA | 19 | NA | TRBJ1-5 | TRBV9 | TGTGCCAGCAGAAACCTTGGACGGACACATTATTATAGCAATCAGCCCCAGCATTTT | CASRNLGRTHYYSNQPQHF
NA | 14 | NA | TRBJ2-1 | TRBV6-1 | TGTGCCAGCCAGTATCAGGTCAGGGGCAATGAGCAGTTCTTC | CASQYQVRGNEQFF
NA | 13 | NA | TRBJ1-1 | TRBV12-2 | TGTGCAAGTCGCTTAGACGTTGGAACTGAAGCTTTCTTT | CASRLDVGTEAFF
NA | 12 | NA | TRBJ1-3 | TRBV9 | TGTGCCAGCAAGGGGGTGGGAAACACCATATATTTT | CASKGVGNTIYF
NA | 14 | NA | TRBJ2-7 | TRBV19 | TGTGCCAGTACCTCCCAAGCTCGGTCCTACGAGCAGTACTTC | CASTSQARSYEQYF
TRBD1 | 16 | NA | TRBJ2-1 | TRBV11-3 | TGTGCCAGCAGCTTAAGCTCTCCAGGGGGCTTCAATGAGCAGTTCTTC | CASSLSSPGGFNEQFF
TRBD1 | 20 | once | TRBJ2-6 | TRBV7-8 | TGTGCCAGCAGCTTAATAGGCTGGGGACAGGGGGCTGGTGGGGCCAACGTCCTGACTTTC | CASSLIGWGQGAGGANVLTF
TRBD1 | 13 | NA | TRBJ1-1 | TRBV27 | TGTGCCAGCAGTGGACAGGGGAACACTGAAGCTTTCTTT | CASSGQGNTEAFF
NA | 15 | NA | TRBJ2-5 | TRBV25-1 | TGTGCCAGCAGTGGCCGCTCTGGGCCGGGGGGCAGCCAGTACTTC | CASSGRSGPGGSQYF
NA | 11 | NA | TRBJ1-1 | TRBV29-1 | TGCAGCGTTGGGAGTGGGGTCGAAGCTTTCTTT | CSVGSGVEAFF
NA | 14 | NA | TRBJ2-3 | TRBV5-6 | TGTGCCAGCAGCTTGTACACCCGCACAGATACGCAGTATTTT | CASSLYTRTDTQYF
NA | 14 | NA | TRBJ2-6 | TRBV2 | TGTGCCAGCAGTGGGGCGGCTGGGGCCAACGTCCTGACTTTC | CASSGAAGANVLTF
NA | 12 | NA | TRBJ2-7 | TRBV5-1 | TGCGCCAGCAGCTTGGAAGGGCCCGAGCAGTACTTC | CASSLEGPEQYF
NA | 17 | NA | TRBJ1-4 | TRBV2 | TGTGCCAGCAGTGGTGGGGTGCCCTTTGCAACTAATGAAAAACTGTTTTTT | CASSGGVPFATNEKLFF